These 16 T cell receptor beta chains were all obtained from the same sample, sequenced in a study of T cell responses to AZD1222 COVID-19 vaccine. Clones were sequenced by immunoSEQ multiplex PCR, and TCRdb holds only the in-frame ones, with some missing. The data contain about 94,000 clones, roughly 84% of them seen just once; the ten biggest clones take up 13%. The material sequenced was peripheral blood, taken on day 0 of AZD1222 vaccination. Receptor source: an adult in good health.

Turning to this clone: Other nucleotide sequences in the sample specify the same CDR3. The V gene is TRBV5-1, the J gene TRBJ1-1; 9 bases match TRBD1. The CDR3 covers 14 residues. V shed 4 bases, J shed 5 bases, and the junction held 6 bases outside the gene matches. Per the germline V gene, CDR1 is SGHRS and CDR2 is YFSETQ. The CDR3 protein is CASSPGQGGTEAFF. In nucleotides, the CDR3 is TGCGCCAGCAGCCCGGGACAGGGAGGGACTGAAGCTTTCTTT.

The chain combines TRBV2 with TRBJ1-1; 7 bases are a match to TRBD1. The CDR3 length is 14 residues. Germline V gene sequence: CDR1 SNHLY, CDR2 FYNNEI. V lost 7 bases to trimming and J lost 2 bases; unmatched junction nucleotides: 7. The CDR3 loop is CASKGDRANTEAFF. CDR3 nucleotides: TGTGCCAGCAAAGGAGACAGGGCTAACACTGAAGCTTTCTTT.

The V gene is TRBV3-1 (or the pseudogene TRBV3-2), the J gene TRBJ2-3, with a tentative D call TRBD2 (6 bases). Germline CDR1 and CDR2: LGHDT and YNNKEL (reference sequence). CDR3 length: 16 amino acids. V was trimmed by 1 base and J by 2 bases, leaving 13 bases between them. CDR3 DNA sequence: TGTGCCAGCAGCCAAGGGAGCGGGCTAATCACAGATACGCAGTATTTT. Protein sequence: CASSQGSGLITDTQYF.

CDR3 sequence: CASSLQGANSPLHF. In nucleotides, the CDR3 is TGTGCCAGCAGCTTACAGGGGGCAAATTCACCCCTCCACTTT. The chain recombines TRBV27 with TRBJ1-6, with TRBD1 matching over 9 bases. The CDR3 extends over 14 amino acids. Per germline, CDR1 MNHEY and CDR2 SMNVEV (reference sequence). V gave up 6 bases and J gave up 7 bases; unmatched junction bases: 4.

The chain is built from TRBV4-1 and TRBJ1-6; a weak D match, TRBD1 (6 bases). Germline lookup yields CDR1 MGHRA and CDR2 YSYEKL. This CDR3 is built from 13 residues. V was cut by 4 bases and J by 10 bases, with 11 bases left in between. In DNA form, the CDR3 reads TGCGCCAGCAGCCTTTCGACAGGCTCACCCCTCCACTTT. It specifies CASSLSTGSPLHF.

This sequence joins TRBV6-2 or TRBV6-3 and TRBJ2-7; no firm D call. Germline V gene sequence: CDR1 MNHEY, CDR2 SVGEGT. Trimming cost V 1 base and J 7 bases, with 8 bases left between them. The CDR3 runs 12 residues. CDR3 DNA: TGTGCCAGCAGTTACTTGGCGTTTGAGCAGTACTTC. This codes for CASSYLAFEQYF.

The CDR3 sequence is CASSPHLADYGYTF. The CDR3 nucleotides are TGTGCCAGCAGCCCCCACTTGGCGGACTATGGCTACACCTTC. The chain has TRBV9 and TRBJ1-2; unclear D gene. Between the trimmed V and J ends, which lost 4 bases and 3 bases, there was a span of 13 bases. This CDR3 has 14 residues. Germline CDR1 and CDR2: SGDLS and YYNGEE.

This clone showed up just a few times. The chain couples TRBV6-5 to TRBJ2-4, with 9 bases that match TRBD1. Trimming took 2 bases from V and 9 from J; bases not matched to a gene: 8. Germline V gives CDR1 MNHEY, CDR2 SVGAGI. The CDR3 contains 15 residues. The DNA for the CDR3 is TGTGCCAGCAGTTACGGGACAGGGACGAATGGCATTCAGTACTTC. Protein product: CASSYGTGTNGIQYF.

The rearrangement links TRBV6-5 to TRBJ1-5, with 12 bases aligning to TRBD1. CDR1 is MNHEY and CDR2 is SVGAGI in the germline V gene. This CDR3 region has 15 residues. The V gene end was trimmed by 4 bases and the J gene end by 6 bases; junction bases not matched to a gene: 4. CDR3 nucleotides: TGTGCCAGCAGTTCGGGACAGGGGGCTTTTCAGCCCCAGCATTTT. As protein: CASSSGQGAFQPQHF.

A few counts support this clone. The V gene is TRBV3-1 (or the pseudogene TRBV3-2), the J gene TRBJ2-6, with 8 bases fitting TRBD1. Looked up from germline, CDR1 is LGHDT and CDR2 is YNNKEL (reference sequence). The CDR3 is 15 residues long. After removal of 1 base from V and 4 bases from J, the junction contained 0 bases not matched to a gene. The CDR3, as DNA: TGTGCCAGCAGCCAAGGACAGGGGGGGGCCAACGTCCTGACTTTC. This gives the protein CASSQGQGGANVLTF.

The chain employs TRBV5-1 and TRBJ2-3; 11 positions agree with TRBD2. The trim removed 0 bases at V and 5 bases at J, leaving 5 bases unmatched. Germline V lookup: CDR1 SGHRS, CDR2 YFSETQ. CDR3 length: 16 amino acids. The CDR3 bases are TGCGCCAGCAGCTTGGTCGGAACTAGCGGGAGAGATACGCAGTATTTT. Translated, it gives CASSLVGTSGRDTQYF.

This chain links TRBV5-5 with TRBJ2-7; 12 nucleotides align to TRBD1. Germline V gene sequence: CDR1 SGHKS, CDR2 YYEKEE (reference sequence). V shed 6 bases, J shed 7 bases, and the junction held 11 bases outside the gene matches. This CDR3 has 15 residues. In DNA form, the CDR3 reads TGTGCCAGCATCCCCCGGGGACAGGGGGCTGAAGAGCAGTACTTC. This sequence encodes CASIPRGQGAEEQYF. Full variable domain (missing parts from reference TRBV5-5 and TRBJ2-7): DAGVTQSPTHLIKTRGQQVTLRCSPISGHKSVSWYQQVLGQGPQFIFQYYEKEERGRGNFPDRFSARQFPNYSSELNVNALLLGDSALYLCASIPRGQGAEEQYFGPGTRLTVT.

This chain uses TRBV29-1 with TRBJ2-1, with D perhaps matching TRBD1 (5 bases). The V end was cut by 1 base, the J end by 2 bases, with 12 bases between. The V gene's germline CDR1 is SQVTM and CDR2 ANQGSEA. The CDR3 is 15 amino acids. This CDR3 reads CSVEGGIGAYNEQFF. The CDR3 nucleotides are TGCAGCGTTGAAGGTGGAATAGGGGCCTACAATGAGCAGTTCTTC.

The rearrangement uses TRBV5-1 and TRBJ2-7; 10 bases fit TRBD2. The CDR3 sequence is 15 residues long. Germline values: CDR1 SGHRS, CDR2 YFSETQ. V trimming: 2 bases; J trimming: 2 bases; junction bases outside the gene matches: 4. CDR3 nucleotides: TGCGCCAGCAGCTTCGGAGCGGGGGGGCCCTACGAGCAGTACTTC. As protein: CASSFGAGGPYEQYF.

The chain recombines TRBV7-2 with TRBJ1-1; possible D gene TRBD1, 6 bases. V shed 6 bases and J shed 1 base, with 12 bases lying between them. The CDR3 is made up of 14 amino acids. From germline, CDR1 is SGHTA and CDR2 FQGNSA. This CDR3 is CASSLGGANTEAFF. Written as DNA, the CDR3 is TGTGCCAGCAGTCTAGGGGGGGCGAACACTGAAGCTTTCTTT.

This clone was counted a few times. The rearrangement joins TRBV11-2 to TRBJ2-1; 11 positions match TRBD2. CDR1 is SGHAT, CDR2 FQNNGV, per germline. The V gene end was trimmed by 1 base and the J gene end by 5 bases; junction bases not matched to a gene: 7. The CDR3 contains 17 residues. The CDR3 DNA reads TGTGCCAGCAGCTTAGTTGCTAGCGGGGGGTCTAACAATGAGCAGTTCTTC. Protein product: CASSLVASGGSNNEQFF. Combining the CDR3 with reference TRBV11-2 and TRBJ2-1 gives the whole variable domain EAGVAQSPRYKIIEKRQSVAFWCNPISGHATLYWYQQILGQGPKLLIQFQNNGVVDDSQLPKDRFSAERLKGVDSTLKIQPAKLEDSAVYLCASSLVASGGSNNEQFFGPGTRLTVL.